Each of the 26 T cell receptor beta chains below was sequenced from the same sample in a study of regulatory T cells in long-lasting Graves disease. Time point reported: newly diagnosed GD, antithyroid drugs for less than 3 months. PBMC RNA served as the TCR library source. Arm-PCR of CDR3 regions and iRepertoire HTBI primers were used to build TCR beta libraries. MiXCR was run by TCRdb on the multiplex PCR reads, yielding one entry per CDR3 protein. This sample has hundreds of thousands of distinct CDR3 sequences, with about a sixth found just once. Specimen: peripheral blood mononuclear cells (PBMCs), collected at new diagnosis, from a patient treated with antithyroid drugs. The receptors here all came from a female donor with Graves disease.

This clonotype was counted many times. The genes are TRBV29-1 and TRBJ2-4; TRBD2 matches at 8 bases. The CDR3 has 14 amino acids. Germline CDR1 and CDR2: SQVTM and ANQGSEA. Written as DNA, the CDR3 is TGCATCCCCCCGCGGGAGGTGCCTCTCCCCATTCAGTACTTC. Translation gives CIPPREVPLPIQYF.

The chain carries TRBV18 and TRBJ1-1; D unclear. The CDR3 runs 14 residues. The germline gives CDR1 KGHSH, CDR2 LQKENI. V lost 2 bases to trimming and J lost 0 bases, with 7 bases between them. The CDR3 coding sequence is TGTGCCAGCTCACCAACGGGGATGAACACTGAAGCTTTCTTT. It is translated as CASSPTGMNTEAFF.

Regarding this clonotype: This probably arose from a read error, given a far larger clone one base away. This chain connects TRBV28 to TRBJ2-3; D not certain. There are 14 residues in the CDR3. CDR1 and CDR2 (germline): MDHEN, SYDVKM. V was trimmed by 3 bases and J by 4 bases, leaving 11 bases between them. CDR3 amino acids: CASSLWLTSDTQYF. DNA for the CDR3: TGTGCCAGCAGTTTGTGGCTTACATCAGATACGCAGTATTTT.

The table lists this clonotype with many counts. As DNA, the CDR3 is TGTGCCAGCAGTTTGAGGCAAACTGGGGCCAACGTCCTGACTTTC. It yields the protein CASSLRQTGANVLTF. J is TRBJ2-6 and V is TRBV27; D is uncertain. Germline V gives CDR1 MNHEY, CDR2 SMNVEV (reference sequence). Trimming removed 3 bases from V and 2 bases from J, with 8 bases in between. CDR3 length: 15 amino acids. The entire variable domain, with the rest obtained from reference TRBV27 and TRBJ2-6, is as follows: EAQVTQNPRYLITVTGKKLTVTCSQNMNHEYMSWYRQDPGLGLRQIYYSMNVEVTDKGDVPEGYKVSRKEKRNFPLILESPSPNQTSLYFCASSLRQTGANVLTFGAGSRLTVL.

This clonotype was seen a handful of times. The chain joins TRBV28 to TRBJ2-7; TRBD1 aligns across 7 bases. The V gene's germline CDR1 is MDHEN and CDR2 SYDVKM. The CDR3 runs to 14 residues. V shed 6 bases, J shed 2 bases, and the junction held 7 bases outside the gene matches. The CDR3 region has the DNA TGTGCCAGCAGGACAGGGCCCCTCACCTACGAGCAGTACTTC. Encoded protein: CASRTGPLTYEQYF.

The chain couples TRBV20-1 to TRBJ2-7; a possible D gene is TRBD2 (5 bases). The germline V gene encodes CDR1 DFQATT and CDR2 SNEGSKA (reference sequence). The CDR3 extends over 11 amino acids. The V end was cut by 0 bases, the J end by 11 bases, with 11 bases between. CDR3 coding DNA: TGCAGTGCTAGAGAGTACGGGATCGAGTACTTC. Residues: CSAREYGIEYF.

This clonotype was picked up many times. The CDR3 DNA follows: TGCAGTGTCTCACCGGGACTAGCGGGATTGATGAACAATGAGCAGTTCTTC. Translated, it gives CSVSPGLAGLMNNEQFF. This rearrangement joins TRBV20-1 to TRBJ2-1, with TRBD2 matching over 13 bases. V dropped 7 bases and J dropped 5; count of bases not matched to a gene: 14. CDR3 length: 17 residues. Germline lookup yields CDR1 DFQATT and CDR2 SNEGSKA (reference sequence).

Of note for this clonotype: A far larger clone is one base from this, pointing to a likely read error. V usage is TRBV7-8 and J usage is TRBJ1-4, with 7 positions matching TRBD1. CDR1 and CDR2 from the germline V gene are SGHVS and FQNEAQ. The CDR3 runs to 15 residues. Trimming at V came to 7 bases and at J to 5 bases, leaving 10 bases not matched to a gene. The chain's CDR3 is CASTPRQGENEKLFF. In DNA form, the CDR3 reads TGTGCCAGCACTCCCCGGCAGGGGGAAAATGAAAAACTGTTTTTT.

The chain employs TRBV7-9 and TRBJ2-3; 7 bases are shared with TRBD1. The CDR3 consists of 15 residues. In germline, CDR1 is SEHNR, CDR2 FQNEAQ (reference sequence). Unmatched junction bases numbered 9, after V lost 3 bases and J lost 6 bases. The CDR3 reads CASSLAQGIRDTQYF. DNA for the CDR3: TGTGCCAGCAGCTTGGCACAGGGGATAAGGGATACGCAGTATTTT. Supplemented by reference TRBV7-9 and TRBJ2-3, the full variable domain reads DTGVSQNPRHKITKRGQNVTFRCDPISEHNRLYWYRQTLGQGPEFLTYFQNEAQLEKSRLLSDRFSAERPKGSFSTLEIQRTEQGDSAMYLCASSLAQGIRDTQYFGPGTRLTVL.

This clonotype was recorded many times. The CDR3 DNA reads as TGTGCCACCGCTCCTTCCCCATATCGCCCAGGGAACCCCGGCGAGCAGTACTTC. Translating it yields CATAPSPYRPGNPGEQYF. This chain links TRBV24-1 with TRBJ2-7, with D perhaps TRBD1 (5 bases). With 9 bases removed from V and 6 bases from J, the gap between germline ends came to 32 bases. This CDR3 contains 18 residues. The V gene's germline CDR1 is KGHDR and CDR2 SFDVKD.

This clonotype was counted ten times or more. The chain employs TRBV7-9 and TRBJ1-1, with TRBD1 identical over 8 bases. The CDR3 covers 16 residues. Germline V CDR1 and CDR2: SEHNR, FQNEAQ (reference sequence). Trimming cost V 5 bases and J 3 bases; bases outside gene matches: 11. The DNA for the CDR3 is TGTGCCAGCAGCCCGGACAGGGTGATTGGATACACTGAAGCTTTCTTT. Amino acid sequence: CASSPDRVIGYTEAFF.

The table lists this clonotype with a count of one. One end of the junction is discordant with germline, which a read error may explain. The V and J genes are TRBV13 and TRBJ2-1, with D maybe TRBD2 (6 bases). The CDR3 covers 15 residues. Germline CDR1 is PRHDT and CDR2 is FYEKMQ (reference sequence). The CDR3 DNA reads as TGTGCCAGCAGCGGGGGACTGGGGTCCTACAATGAGCGGTTCTTC. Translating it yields CASSGGLGSYNERFF.

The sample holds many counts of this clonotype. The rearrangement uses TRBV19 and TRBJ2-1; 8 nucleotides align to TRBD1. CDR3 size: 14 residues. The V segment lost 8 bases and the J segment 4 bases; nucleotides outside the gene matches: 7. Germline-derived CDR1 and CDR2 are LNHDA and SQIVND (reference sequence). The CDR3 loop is CASVGDRFYNEQFF. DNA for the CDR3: TGTGCCAGTGTCGGGGACAGGTTTTACAATGAGCAGTTCTTC.

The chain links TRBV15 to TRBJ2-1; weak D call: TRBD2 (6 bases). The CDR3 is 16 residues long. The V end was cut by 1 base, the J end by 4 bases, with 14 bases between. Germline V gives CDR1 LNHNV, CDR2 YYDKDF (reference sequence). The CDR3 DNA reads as TGTGCCACCAGCAGAGTTGGGGGACTTAAGTACAATGAGCAGTTCTTC. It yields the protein CATSRVGGLKYNEQFF.

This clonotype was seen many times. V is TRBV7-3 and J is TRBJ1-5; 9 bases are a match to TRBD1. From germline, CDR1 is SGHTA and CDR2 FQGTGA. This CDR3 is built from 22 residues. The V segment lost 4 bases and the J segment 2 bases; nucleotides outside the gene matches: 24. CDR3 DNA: TGTGCCAGCAGCTGCGGGCAAAACGGGACAGGGAAGGGTATAGGGGGCAATCAGCCCCAGCATTTT. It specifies CASSCGQNGTGKGIGGNQPQHF.

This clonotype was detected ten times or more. CDR3 coding DNA: TGTGCCAGCCAGCCTGGGATGGGCTACGAGCAGTACTTC. It translates to CASQPGMGYEQYF. The chain joins TRBV6-1 to TRBJ2-7; no definite D call. The CDR3 contains 13 residues. V lost 8 bases and J lost 3, with 14 bases in between. Germline-derived CDR1 and CDR2 are MNHNS and SASEGT.

The chain's CDR3 is CSVAGTSGRGGNEQFF. CDR3 in DNA: TGCAGCGTTGCGGGGACTAGCGGGAGGGGCGGCAATGAGCAGTTCTTC. The genes are TRBV29-1 and TRBJ2-1; 16 bases agree with TRBD2. CDR1 is SQVTM and CDR2 is ANQGSEA in the germline V gene. Trimming took 4 bases from V and 6 from J; bases not matched to a gene: 6. This CDR3 spans 16 amino acids.

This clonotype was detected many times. The chain's CDR3 is CASSQGQSVFNEQFF. The CDR3 DNA follows: TGCGCCAGCAGCCAGGGACAGTCCGTGTTCAATGAGCAGTTCTTC. J is TRBJ2-5 and V is TRBV5-1; 7 bases are a match to TRBD1. Judging by the DNA end, TRBJ2-1 fits better; the J call may be wrong. Germline loops: CDR1 SGHRS, CDR2 YFSETQ. This CDR3 region has 15 residues.

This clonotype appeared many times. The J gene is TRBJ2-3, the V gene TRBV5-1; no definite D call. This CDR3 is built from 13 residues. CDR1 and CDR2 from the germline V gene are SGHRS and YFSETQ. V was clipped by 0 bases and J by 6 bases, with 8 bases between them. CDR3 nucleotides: TGCGCCAGCAGCTTGGCCGGCTTGGATACGCAGTATTTT. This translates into CASSLAGLDTQYF.

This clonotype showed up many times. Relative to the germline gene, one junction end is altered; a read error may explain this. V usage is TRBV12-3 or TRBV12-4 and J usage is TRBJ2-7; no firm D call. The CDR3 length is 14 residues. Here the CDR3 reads CASRTYPPSSEQYF. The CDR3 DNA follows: TGTGCCAGCAGAACGTATCCTCCTTCCTCCGAGCAGTACTTC.

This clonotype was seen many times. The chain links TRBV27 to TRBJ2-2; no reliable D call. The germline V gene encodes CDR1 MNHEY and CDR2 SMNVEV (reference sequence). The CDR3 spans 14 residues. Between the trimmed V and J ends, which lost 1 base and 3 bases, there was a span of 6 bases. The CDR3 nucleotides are TGTGCCAGCAGTTTATTAGGGTACACCGGGGAGCTGTTTTTT. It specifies CASSLLGYTGELFF.

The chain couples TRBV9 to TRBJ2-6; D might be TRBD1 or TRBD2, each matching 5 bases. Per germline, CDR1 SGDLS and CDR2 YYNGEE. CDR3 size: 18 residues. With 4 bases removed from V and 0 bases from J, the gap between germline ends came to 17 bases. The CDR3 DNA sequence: TGTGCCAGCAGCTGGAGAGAGGGGCTCCCCTCTGGGGCCAACGTCCTGACTTTC. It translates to CASSWREGLPSGANVLTF. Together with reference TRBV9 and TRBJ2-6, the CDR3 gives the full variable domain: DSGVTQTPKHLITATGQRVTLRCSPRSGDLSVYWYQQSLDQGLQFLIQYYNGEERAKGNILERFSAQQFPDLHSELNLSSLELGDSALYFCASSWREGLPSGANVLTFGAGSRLTVL.

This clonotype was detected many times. CDR3 residues: CASSRDVATNEKLFF. Here the CDR3 DNA reads TGTGCCAGCAGTAGGGACGTTGCAACTAATGAAAAACTGTTTTTT. This chain connects TRBV12-3 or TRBV12-4 to TRBJ1-4, with D tentatively TRBD1 (5 bases). V was pared by 5 bases and J by 0 bases, with 10 bases between. The CDR3 runs 15 residues.

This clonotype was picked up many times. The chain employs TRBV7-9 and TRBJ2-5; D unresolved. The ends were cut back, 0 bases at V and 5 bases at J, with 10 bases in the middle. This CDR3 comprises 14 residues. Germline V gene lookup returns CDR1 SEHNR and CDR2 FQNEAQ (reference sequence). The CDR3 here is CASSLAPPGETQYF. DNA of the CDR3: TGTGCCAGCAGCTTAGCGCCCCCCGGGGAGACCCAGTACTTC.

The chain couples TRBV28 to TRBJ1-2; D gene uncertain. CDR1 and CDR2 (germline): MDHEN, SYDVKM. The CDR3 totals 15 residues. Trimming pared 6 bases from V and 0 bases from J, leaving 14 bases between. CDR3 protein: CASSSETGSNYGYTF. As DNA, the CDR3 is TGTGCCAGCAGCTCGGAGACGGGTTCTAACTATGGCTACACCTTC.

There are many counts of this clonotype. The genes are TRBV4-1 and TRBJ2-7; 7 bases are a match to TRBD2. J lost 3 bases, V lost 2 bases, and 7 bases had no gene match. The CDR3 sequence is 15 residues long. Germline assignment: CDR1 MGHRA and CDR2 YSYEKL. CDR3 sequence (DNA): TGCGCCAGCAGCCAAACGGAACGGGGGGACTACGAGCAGTACTTC. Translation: CASSQTERGDYEQYF.